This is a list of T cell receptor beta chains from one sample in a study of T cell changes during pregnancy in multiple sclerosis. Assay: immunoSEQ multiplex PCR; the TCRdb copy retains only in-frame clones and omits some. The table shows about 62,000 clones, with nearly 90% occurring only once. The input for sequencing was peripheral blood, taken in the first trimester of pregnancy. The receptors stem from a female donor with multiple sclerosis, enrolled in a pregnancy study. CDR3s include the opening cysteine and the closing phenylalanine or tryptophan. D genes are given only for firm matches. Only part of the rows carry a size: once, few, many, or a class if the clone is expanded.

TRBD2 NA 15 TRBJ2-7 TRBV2 CASSPSGRLAYEQYF TGTGCCAGCAGTCCAAGCGGGAGGCTTGCCTACGAGCAGTACTTC
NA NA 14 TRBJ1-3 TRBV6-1 CASSGILSGNTIYF TGTGCCAGCAGTGGTATCCTTTCTGGAAACACCATATATTTT
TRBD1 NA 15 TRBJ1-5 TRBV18 CASSLQGYSNQPQHF TGTGCCAGCTCACTACAGGGGTATAGCAATCAGCCCCAGCATTTT
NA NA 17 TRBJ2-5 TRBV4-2 CASSQDPGQSYQETQYF TGTGCCAGCAGCCAAGATCCTGGACAGTCGTACCAAGAGACCCAGTACTTC
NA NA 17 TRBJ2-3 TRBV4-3 CASSQDRDTSLADTQYF TGCGCCAGCAGCCAAGACCGGGACACATCGTTGGCAGATACGCAGTATTTT
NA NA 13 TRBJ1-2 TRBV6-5 CASKRGSGYGYTF TGTGCCAGCAAAAGAGGTTCGGGCTATGGCTACACCTTC
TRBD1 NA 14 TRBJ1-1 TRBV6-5 CASSRQGAGTEAFF TGTGCCAGCAGTCGACAGGGGGCAGGTACTGAAGCTTTCTTT
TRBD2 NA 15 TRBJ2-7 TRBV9 CASSADLAGGDEQYF TGTGCCAGCAGCGCCGACCTAGCGGGGGGGGACGAGCAGTACTTC
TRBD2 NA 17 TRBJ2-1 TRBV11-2 CASSDPIAGGPWNEQFF TGTGCCAGCAGCGATCCTATAGCGGGAGGGCCGTGGAATGAGCAGTTCTTC
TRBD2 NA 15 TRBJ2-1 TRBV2 CASSELALAGEEQFF TGTGCCAGCAGTGAATTGGCACTAGCGGGAGAGGAGCAGTTCTTC
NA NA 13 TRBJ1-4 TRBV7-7 CASSLGEREKLFF TGTGCCAGCAGCTTAGGGGAGAGGGAAAAACTGTTTTTT
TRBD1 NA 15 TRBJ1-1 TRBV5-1 CASSLNPLWDSEAFF TGCGCCAGCAGCTTGAATCCTCTGTGGGACAGTGAAGCTTTCTTT
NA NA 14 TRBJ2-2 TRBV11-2 CASSLNRATGELFF TGTGCCAGCAGCTTAAACAGGGCCACCGGGGAGCTGTTTTTT
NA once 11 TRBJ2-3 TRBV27 CASNMADTQYF TGTGCCAGCAACATGGCAGATACGCAGTATTTT
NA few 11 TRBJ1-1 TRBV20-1 CSATMNTEAFF TGCAGTGCTACCATGAACACTGAAGCTTTCTTT
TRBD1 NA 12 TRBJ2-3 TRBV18 CATGGTTDTQYF TGTGCCACAGGGGGTACAACAGATACGCAGTATTTT
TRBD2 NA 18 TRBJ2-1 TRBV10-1 CASSESRGETGGLNEQFF TGCGCCAGCAGTGAGTCGCGGGGTGAGACGGGGGGGCTTAATGAGCAGTTCTTC
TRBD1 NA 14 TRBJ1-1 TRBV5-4 CASSVWTGRTEAFF TGTGCCAGCAGCGTCTGGACAGGGCGAACTGAAGCTTTCTTT
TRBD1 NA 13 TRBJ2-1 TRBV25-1 CASSATGGREQFF TGTGCCAGCAGTGCAACAGGGGGACGCGAGCAGTTCTTC
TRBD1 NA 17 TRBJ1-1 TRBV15 CATRDRGFAAMNTEAFF TGTGCCACCAGAGACAGGGGGTTCGCCGCAATGAACACTGAAGCTTTCTTT
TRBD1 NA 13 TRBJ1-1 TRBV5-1 CASSGDRGEWAFF TGCGCCAGCAGCGGGGACAGGGGGGAATGGGCTTTCTTT
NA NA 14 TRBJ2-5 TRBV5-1 CASSLADTGETQYF TGCGCCAGCAGCTTGGCGGACACAGGAGAGACCCAGTACTTC
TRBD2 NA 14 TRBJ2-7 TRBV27 CASSFRGGAYEQYF TGTGCCAGCAGTTTCCGGGGGGGAGCCTACGAGCAGTACTTC
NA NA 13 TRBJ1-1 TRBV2 CASSGVGDTEAFF TGTGCCAGCAGTGGGGTCGGGGACACTGAAGCTTTCTTT
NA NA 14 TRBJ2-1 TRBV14 CASSPRGAYNEQFF TGTGCCAGCAGCCCTCGCGGGGCCTACAATGAGCAGTTCTTC
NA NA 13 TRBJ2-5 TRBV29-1 CSVEPGSQETQYF TGCAGCGTCGAACCCGGGTCTCAAGAGACCCAGTACTTC
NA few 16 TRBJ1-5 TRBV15 CATSRDRSGGNQPQHF TGTGCCACCAGCAGAGATCGTTCAGGGGGCAATCAGCCCCAGCATTTT
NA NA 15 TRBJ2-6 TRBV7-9 CASSLLASGANVLTF TGTGCCAGCAGCCTCCTAGCCTCTGGGGCCAACGTCCTGACTTTC
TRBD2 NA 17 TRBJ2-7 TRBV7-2 CASSLKTPTSVPYEQYF TGTGCCAGCAGCTTAAAGACTCCGACTAGCGTGCCCTACGAGCAGTACTTC
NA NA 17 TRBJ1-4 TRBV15 CATKQNRTGGDHEKLFF TGTGCCACAAAACAGAATAGGACGGGGGGGGATCACGAAAAACTGTTTTTT
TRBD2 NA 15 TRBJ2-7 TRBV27 CASRTSGRSWYEQYF TGTGCCAGCCGGACTAGCGGGAGGTCTTGGTACGAGCAGTACTTC
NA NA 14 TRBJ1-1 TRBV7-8 CASSSPTVNTEAFF TGTGCCAGCAGCTCCCCGACAGTGAACACTGAAGCTTTCTTT
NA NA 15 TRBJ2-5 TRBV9 CASSVLASDQETQYF TGTGCCAGCAGCGTACTAGCGAGCGACCAAGAGACCCAGTACTTC
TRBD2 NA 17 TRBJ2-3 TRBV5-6 CASSSANLAVSTDTQYF TGTGCCAGCAGCTCCGCTAACCTAGCGGTGAGCACAGATACGCAGTATTTT
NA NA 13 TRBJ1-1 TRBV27 CASSLTVNTEAFF TGTGCCAGCAGTTTAACGGTGAACACTGAAGCTTTCTTT
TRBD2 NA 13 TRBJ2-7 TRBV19 CASSRGGPYEQYF TGTGCCAGTAGTCGCGGGGGGCCCTACGAGCAGTACTTC
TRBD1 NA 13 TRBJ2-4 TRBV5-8 CASSWDRVDIQYF TGTGCCAGCAGCTGGGACAGGGTGGACATTCAGTACTTC
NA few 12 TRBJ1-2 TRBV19 CASIQGSGGYTF TGTGCCAGTATTCAGGGGTCAGGAGGCTACACCTTC
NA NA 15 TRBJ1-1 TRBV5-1 CASSFATFGGTEAFF TGCGCCAGCAGCTTCGCCACGTTCGGGGGAACTGAAGCTTTCTTT
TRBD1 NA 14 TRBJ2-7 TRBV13 CASSADRGRLEQYF TGTGCCAGCAGCGCCGACAGGGGGCGCTTGGAGCAGTACTTC
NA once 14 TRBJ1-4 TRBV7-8 CASSLGHASGKLFF TGTGCCAGCAGCTTAGGGCATGCCTCTGGAAAACTGTTTTTT
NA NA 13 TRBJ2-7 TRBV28 CASLGQNFYEQYF TGTGCCAGCTTGGGGCAGAATTTTTACGAGCAGTACTTC
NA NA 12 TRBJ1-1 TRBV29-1 CSVRWWTLEAFF TGCAGCGTTCGGTGGTGGACTTTGGAAGCTTTCTTT
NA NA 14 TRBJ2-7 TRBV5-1 CASSFLGRSHEQYF TGCGCCAGCAGCTTTCTAGGGAGGAGCCACGAGCAGTACTTC
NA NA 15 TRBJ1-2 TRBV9 CASSVDSAPIYGYTF TGTGCCAGCAGCGTGGACAGTGCCCCCATCTATGGCTACACCTTC
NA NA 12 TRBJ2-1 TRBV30 CAWSANSNEQFF TGTGCCTGGAGTGCAAACAGCAATGAGCAGTTCTTC
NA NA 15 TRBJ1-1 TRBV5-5 CASTSRGSLNTEAFF TGTGCCAGCACCTCGCGGGGCAGCTTGAACACTGAAGCTTTCTTT
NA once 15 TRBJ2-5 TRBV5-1 CASSLDSMGLGTQYF TGCGCCAGCAGCTTGGATTCCATGGGACTGGGGACCCAGTACTTC
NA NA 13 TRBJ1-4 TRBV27 CASSSTPARGLFF TGTGCCAGCAGTTCTACACCCGCCAGGGGACTGTTTTTT
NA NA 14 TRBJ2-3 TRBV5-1 CASSLNAGTDTQYF TGCGCCAGCAGCTTGAATGCCGGGACAGATACGCAGTATTTT
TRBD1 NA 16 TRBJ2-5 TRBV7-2 CASRITGTGPQETQYF TGTGCCAGCAGGATAACCGGGACAGGTCCCCAAGAGACCCAGTACTTC
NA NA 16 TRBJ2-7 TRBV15 CATSRVGGGGSYEQYF TGTGCCACCAGCAGAGTGGGGGGCGGGGGCTCCTACGAGCAGTACTTC
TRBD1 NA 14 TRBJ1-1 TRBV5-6 CASSFQGAGAGAFF TGTGCCAGCAGCTTTCAGGGGGCGGGGGCTGGAGCTTTCTTT
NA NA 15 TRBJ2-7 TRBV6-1 CASSEEGEPSYEQYF TGTGCCAGCAGTGAGGAGGGCGAACCTTCCTACGAGCAGTACTTC
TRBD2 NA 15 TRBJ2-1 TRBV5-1 CASSPSSGSGNEQFF TGCGCCAGCAGCCCTTCTAGCGGGAGCGGTAATGAGCAGTTCTTC
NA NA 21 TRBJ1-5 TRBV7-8 CASSSLFSRSPSMEGNQPQHF TGTGCCAGCAGCTCGCTATTTTCGAGGAGCCCCAGTATGGAAGGCAATCAGCCCCAGCATTTT
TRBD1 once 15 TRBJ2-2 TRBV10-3 CAIRQGVLGTGELFF TGTGCCATCAGACAGGGGGTCCTGGGAACCGGGGAGCTGTTTTTT
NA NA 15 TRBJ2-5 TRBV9 CASSVAAGARETQYF TGTGCCAGCAGCGTAGCCGCGGGGGCAAGGGAGACCCAGTACTTC
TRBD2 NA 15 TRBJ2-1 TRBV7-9 CASSPTSGGYNEQFF TGTGCCAGCAGCCCAACTAGCGGGGGATACAATGAGCAGTTCTTC